These 7 T cell receptor beta chains share one sample of origin, sequenced in a study of blood T cell repertoires in COVID-19. Using immunoSEQ multiplex PCR, the repertoire was profiled, and TCRdb retains in-frame clones only, with some absent. Of roughly 320,000 clones in the sample, over 75% were seen once. Sample: peripheral blood. Receptor source: a human donor in a cohort sampled during active COVID-19.

The chain links TRBV2 to TRBJ2-1; 7 positions match TRBD2. J was trimmed by 4 bases and V by 3 bases; bases with no gene match: 6. CDR1 and CDR2 (germline): SNHLY, FYNNEI. This CDR3 has 15 residues. The CDR3 DNA reads as TGTGCCAGCAGTGAGAGTGGGGGGGGTTACAATGAGCAGTTCTTC. Translation gives CASSESGGGYNEQFF.

The chain recombines TRBV4-1 with TRBJ1-6, with TRBD1 identical over 8 bases. The CDR3 runs 16 residues. The V gene's germline CDR1 is MGHRA and CDR2 YSYEKL. With V trimmed by 5 bases and J by 7 bases, 10 bases remained unmatched. CDR3 sequence: CASSITRTGRNSPLHF. CDR3 nucleotide sequence: TGCGCCAGCAGCATTACTCGGACAGGGCGGAATTCACCCCTCCACTTT.

The chain has TRBV10-3 and TRBJ1-1; 11 bases match TRBD1. This CDR3 spans 15 amino acids. Germline CDR1 and CDR2: ENHRY and SYGVKD. The V segment lost 9 bases and the J segment 6 bases; nucleotides outside the gene matches: 12. The CDR3 loop reads CAINPGTGGTPEAFF. The CDR3, as DNA: TGTGCCATAAACCCGGGGACAGGGGGTACGCCTGAAGCTTTCTTT.

The chain is built from TRBV20-1 and TRBJ1-1; no clear D gene. Germline lookup yields CDR1 DFQATT and CDR2 SNEGSKA (reference sequence). This CDR3 has 11 amino acids. Trimming shortened V by 0 bases and J by 11 bases, and 10 bases separated the two germline ends. CDR3 region: CSARENQAAFF. As DNA, the CDR3 is TGCAGTGCTAGAGAAAATCAAGCGGCTTTCTTT.

This clone occurred many times. This chain connects TRBV19 to TRBJ2-2, with 7 bases fitting TRBD1. Unmatched junction bases numbered 5, after V lost 7 bases and J lost 3 bases. CDR3 size: 14 residues. The germline V gene has CDR1 LNHDA and CDR2 SQIVND (reference sequence). In DNA form, the CDR3 reads TGTGCCAGTACCGGGACAGCCTACACCGGGGAGCTGTTTTTT. Encoded protein: CASTGTAYTGELFF. Full variable domain (remainder filled in from reference TRBV19 and TRBJ2-2): DGGITQSPKYLFRKEGQNVTLSCEQNLNHDAMYWYRQDPGQGLRLIYYSQIVNDFQKGDIAEGYSVSREKKESFPLTVTSAQKNPTAFYLCASTGTAYTGELFFGEGSRLTVL.

The chain carries TRBV5-6 and TRBJ1-1, with a possible D match to TRBD1 (5 bases). This CDR3 is built from 15 residues. Germline CDR1 reads SGHDT; CDR2 reads YYEEEE. Trimming took off 2 bases at V and 1 base at J, with 12 bases between the two ends. This CDR3 is CASSLTGWGNTEAFF. The CDR3 coding sequence is TGTGCCAGCAGCTTAACAGGCTGGGGGAACACTGAAGCTTTCTTT.

The chain recombines TRBV6-2 or TRBV6-3 with TRBJ1-2; TRBD1 matches at 11 bases. Trimming cost V 2 bases and J 4 bases; bases outside gene matches: 6. Germline CDR1 is MNHEY and CDR2 is SVGEGT. The CDR3 extends over 16 amino acids. This chain's CDR3 is CASSYRPGTGGYGYTF. CDR3 bases: TGTGCCAGCAGTTACCGTCCCGGGACAGGGGGCTATGGCTACACCTTC.